The clone carrying this T cell receptor (beta chain) qualifies as medium-sized (0.01 to 0.1%). Antigen specificity is unknown. This specimen belongs to a study of CD8 T cells in ankylosing spondylitis. Whole-study results and caveats: Reports say disease-linked clones showed up significantly more in matched ankylosing spondylitis synovial fluid.

This CDR3 has 16 amino acids. The V end lost 8 bases, the J end lost 4 bases, and 21 bases lay between the germline ends. The germline V gene encodes CDR1 SGDLS and CDR2 YYNGEE. Quantitative 5'-RACE with molecular barcodes produced the TCR beta libraries. TCRdb re-called the 5' RACE reads through MiXCR, storing one row per CDR3 protein. The profile shows around 30,000 distinct CDR3 sequences, nearly 5.5% of them singletons. The chain couples TRBV9 to TRBJ1-4; D unclear. What was sequenced was blood, either unsorted or a sorted T cell fraction (not recorded which). The receptor was derived from a female donor with ankylosing spondylitis or in good health (not recorded which). Here the CDR3 DNA reads TGTGCCAGTGCCTTTGGTGATGCCCAACTTAATGAAAAACTGTTTTTT. It encodes CASAFGDAQLNEKLFF.